These T cell receptor beta chains were read from a single sample in a study of T cell changes during pregnancy in multiple sclerosis. TCRdb keeps only in-frame clones here, not all; method: immunoSEQ multiplex PCR. Of tens of thousands of clones in the sample, less than 95% were seen once. This sample comprised peripheral blood, obtained in the third trimester of pregnancy. All receptors derive from a female donor in good health, enrolled as a control in a pregnancy study. Both conserved end residues are part of each CDR3. A D gene is named only where the DNA matches it firmly. Clone sizes are given selectively: once, few, many, or a class where the clone is expanded.

CDR3nt: TGTGCCACCACCGAGATGAACATTCAGTACTTC
CDR3aa: CATTEMNIQYF
v_gene: TRBV15
abundance: once
j_gene: TRBJ2-4
d_gene: NA

CDR3nt: TGCGCCAGCAGTGAGACAGGGGGAGAACACTACGAGCAGTACTTC
CDR3aa: CASSETGGEHYEQYF
v_gene: TRBV10-1
abundance: NA
j_gene: TRBJ2-7
d_gene: TRBD1

CDR3nt: TGTGCCAGTAGTTCCAACTTGAACACTGAAGCTTTCTTT
CDR3aa: CASSSNLNTEAFF
v_gene: TRBV19
abundance: NA
j_gene: TRBJ1-1
d_gene: NA

CDR3nt: TGTGCCAGCAGCTTGGCAGAGGGTGAAGCTTTCTTT
CDR3aa: CASSLAEGEAFF
v_gene: TRBV5-4
abundance: NA
j_gene: TRBJ1-1
d_gene: NA

CDR3nt: TGTGCCAGCAGCGGGGAAGCGGGGGGGGCCTACAATGAGCAGTTCTTC
CDR3aa: CASSGEAGGAYNEQFF
v_gene: TRBV5-4
abundance: NA
j_gene: TRBJ2-1
d_gene: TRBD2

CDR3nt: TGTGCCAGCAGTACGGGCGGGGCAGGCGAAAAACTGTTTTTT
CDR3aa: CASSTGGAGEKLFF
v_gene: TRBV2
abundance: NA
j_gene: TRBJ1-4
d_gene: NA

CDR3nt: TGCGCCAGCAGCCCTACAGGGGCGGAGGAAAAACTGTTTTTT
CDR3aa: CASSPTGAEEKLFF
v_gene: TRBV5-1
abundance: once
j_gene: TRBJ1-4
d_gene: TRBD1

CDR3nt: TGTGCCAGCAGCTTAGGACAGGGCAGCTCCTACGAGCAGTACTTC
CDR3aa: CASSLGQGSSYEQYF
v_gene: TRBV7-6
abundance: NA
j_gene: TRBJ2-7
d_gene: TRBD1

CDR3nt: TGTGCCAGCAGCTTAGTCCCAGGGTACAATGAGCAGTTCTTC
CDR3aa: CASSLVPGYNEQFF
v_gene: TRBV11-2
abundance: NA
j_gene: TRBJ2-1
d_gene: NA

CDR3nt: TGTGCTAGCAGTAACACCCCTCCTCCCGGGGAGCTGTTTTTT
CDR3aa: CASSNTPPPGELFF
v_gene: TRBV7-7
abundance: NA
j_gene: TRBJ2-2
d_gene: NA

CDR3nt: TGTGCCATCCGAGACACCGGTGGGGAAAAACTGTTTTTT
CDR3aa: CAIRDTGGEKLFF
v_gene: TRBV10-3
abundance: NA
j_gene: TRBJ1-4
d_gene: NA

CDR3nt: TGTGCCAGCAGCTTAGGTTTCGCGGATTCTATGGGCTACACCTTC
CDR3aa: CASSLGFADSMGYTF
v_gene: TRBV11-3
abundance: NA
j_gene: TRBJ1-2
d_gene: NA

CDR3nt: TGTGCCAGCAGGACCCACGGGACAGGGAGGGACACTGAAGCTTTCTTT
CDR3aa: CASRTHGTGRDTEAFF
v_gene: TRBV21-1
abundance: NA
j_gene: TRBJ1-1
d_gene: NA

CDR3nt: TGTGCCAGCAGTGACGGGGAGGCAGATACGCAGTATTTT
CDR3aa: CASSDGEADTQYF
v_gene: TRBV6-4
abundance: few
j_gene: TRBJ2-3
d_gene: NA

CDR3nt: TGCGCCAGCAGTTCGATAGCGGTTCAATCCACAGATACGCAGTATTTT
CDR3aa: CASSSIAVQSTDTQYF
v_gene: TRBV5-1
abundance: NA
j_gene: TRBJ2-3
d_gene: NA

CDR3nt: TGTGCCAGTAGTTTGGGTCAGGGGGACCAAGAGACCCAGTACTTC
CDR3aa: CASSLGQGDQETQYF
v_gene: TRBV19
abundance: NA
j_gene: TRBJ2-5
d_gene: TRBD1

CDR3nt: TGTGCCAGCAGCCTAGGACTAGCGGGAGTGGTTACGCAGTATTTT
CDR3aa: CASSLGLAGVVTQYF
v_gene: TRBV14
abundance: NA
j_gene: TRBJ2-3
d_gene: TRBD2

CDR3nt: TGCAGCGTTGAGCAGGTCAGGGGGAATGAGCAGTTCTTC
CDR3aa: CSVEQVRGNEQFF
v_gene: TRBV29-1
abundance: NA
j_gene: TRBJ2-1
d_gene: TRBD1

CDR3nt: TGTGCCAGCTCACCAAGTCCTAGCGGGAGCCCTTTGGATGAGCAGTTCTTC
CDR3aa: CASSPSPSGSPLDEQFF
v_gene: TRBV18
abundance: NA
j_gene: TRBJ2-1
d_gene: TRBD2

CDR3nt: TGTGCCAGTAGAGGGTATCAGGGAGGCGCCCCCCCTGAAGCTTTCTTT
CDR3aa: CASRGYQGGAPPEAFF
v_gene: TRBV19
abundance: NA
j_gene: TRBJ1-1
d_gene: NA

CDR3nt: TGTGCCAGCAGAGAGGGACAGGAGGGTGAAAAACTGTTTTTT
CDR3aa: CASREGQEGEKLFF
v_gene: TRBV2
abundance: NA
j_gene: TRBJ1-4
d_gene: TRBD1

CDR3nt: TGTGCCAGCAGCTTAGAGCATCTTGATACGCAGTATTTT
CDR3aa: CASSLEHLDTQYF
v_gene: TRBV7-2
abundance: NA
j_gene: TRBJ2-3
d_gene: NA

CDR3nt: TGTGCCATCAGTAAACTAGCGGGGGCCCAAGAGACCCAGTACTTC
CDR3aa: CAISKLAGAQETQYF
v_gene: TRBV10-3
abundance: NA
j_gene: TRBJ2-5
d_gene: TRBD2

CDR3nt: TGTGCCAGCCAGGGACAGGGACAGCCCCAGCATTTT
CDR3aa: CASQGQGQPQHF
v_gene: TRBV6-5
abundance: NA
j_gene: TRBJ1-5
d_gene: TRBD1

CDR3nt: TGCGCCAGCAGCCAAGCAGGGGCGACAGATACGCAGTATTTT
CDR3aa: CASSQAGATDTQYF
v_gene: TRBV4-3
abundance: NA
j_gene: TRBJ2-3
d_gene: NA

CDR3nt: TGTGCCAGTAGTATGGACTCTCGGTGGAACACTGAAGCTTTCTTT
CDR3aa: CASSMDSRWNTEAFF
v_gene: TRBV19
abundance: NA
j_gene: TRBJ1-1
d_gene: NA

CDR3nt: TGTGCCAGCAGTTACGATGGGGGCCGGGGGACCCAGTACTTC
CDR3aa: CASSYDGGRGTQYF
v_gene: TRBV6-5
abundance: once
j_gene: TRBJ2-5
d_gene: NA

CDR3nt: TGTGCCAGCTCTCGACTAGCGGGGATTGGAGAGACCCAGTACTTC
CDR3aa: CASSRLAGIGETQYF
v_gene: TRBV18
abundance: NA
j_gene: TRBJ2-5
d_gene: TRBD2

CDR3nt: TGTGCCAGCAGCCCCTGGACAGGGGGCCGCCCCGACGAGCAGTACTTC
CDR3aa: CASSPWTGGRPDEQYF
v_gene: TRBV5-8
abundance: NA
j_gene: TRBJ2-7
d_gene: TRBD1

CDR3nt: TGCGCCAGCAGCTCAATCAGGGGGTCGGCAGAGACCCAGTACTTC
CDR3aa: CASSSIRGSAETQYF
v_gene: TRBV5-1
abundance: NA
j_gene: TRBJ2-5
d_gene: TRBD1

CDR3nt: TGTGCCAGCAGCGGGTGGGGCAGGGCTGGAAACACCATATATTTT
CDR3aa: CASSGWGRAGNTIYF
v_gene: TRBV6-1
abundance: NA
j_gene: TRBJ1-3
d_gene: NA

CDR3nt: TGTGCCAGCAGCTTGATCCCGGGAATGGAGGGCTACACCTTC
CDR3aa: CASSLIPGMEGYTF
v_gene: TRBV5-5
abundance: few
j_gene: TRBJ1-2
d_gene: NA

CDR3nt: TGTGCCAGCAGTTTACGGGCAGGGGGCCTTGGCTACACCTTC
CDR3aa: CASSLRAGGLGYTF
v_gene: TRBV27
abundance: NA
j_gene: TRBJ1-2
d_gene: TRBD1

CDR3nt: TGCGCCAGCAGCTTGGCCGGAGTGGATTCCAGCTCTGGAAACACCATATATTTT
CDR3aa: CASSLAGVDSSSGNTIYF
v_gene: TRBV5-1
abundance: NA
j_gene: TRBJ1-3
d_gene: NA

CDR3nt: TGTGCCAGCAGTCCAAGACAGGGGTCCGTCAATGAGCAGTTCTTC
CDR3aa: CASSPRQGSVNEQFF
v_gene: TRBV6-4
abundance: NA
j_gene: TRBJ2-1
d_gene: TRBD1

CDR3nt: TGTGCCAGCAGCTCCGGGACTAGCGGATTAGCCAAAAACATTCAGTACTTC
CDR3aa: CASSSGTSGLAKNIQYF
v_gene: TRBV7-2
abundance: once
j_gene: TRBJ2-4
d_gene: TRBD2

CDR3nt: TGTGCCTGGAGTGTCACAGGGGATAATTCACCCCTCCACTTT
CDR3aa: CAWSVTGDNSPLHF
v_gene: TRBV30
abundance: NA
j_gene: TRBJ1-6
d_gene: TRBD1

CDR3nt: TGTGCCAGCAGCTTGCAGTGGGGACTAGCGGGTCACCAAACCTACGAGCAGTACTTC
CDR3aa: CASSLQWGLAGHQTYEQYF
v_gene: TRBV5-4
abundance: NA
j_gene: TRBJ2-7
d_gene: TRBD2

CDR3nt: TGTGCCAGCAGCTTGAAGCGGGGGCCCAACACCGGGGAGCTGTTTTTT
CDR3aa: CASSLKRGPNTGELFF
v_gene: TRBV5-4
abundance: NA
j_gene: TRBJ2-2
d_gene: TRBD2

CDR3nt: TGTGCCAGCAGCCCCGACAGGGGGCGGGGGTATGGCTACACCTTC
CDR3aa: CASSPDRGRGYGYTF
v_gene: TRBV5-4
abundance: NA
j_gene: TRBJ1-2
d_gene: TRBD1

CDR3nt: TGTGCCTGGAGTCAGGTCCGTGGTTATGGCTACACCTTC
CDR3aa: CAWSQVRGYGYTF
v_gene: TRBV30
abundance: NA
j_gene: TRBJ1-2
d_gene: NA

CDR3nt: TGTGCCAGCAGTTCGACAAACGAAGCTTTCTTT
CDR3aa: CASSSTNEAFF
v_gene: TRBV6-5
abundance: NA
j_gene: TRBJ1-1
d_gene: NA

CDR3nt: TGCGCCAGCAGCTTTCATATCTCTCAGGGGGAAATTGTCACTGAAGCTTTCTTT
CDR3aa: CASSFHISQGEIVTEAFF
v_gene: TRBV5-1
abundance: NA
j_gene: TRBJ1-1
d_gene: TRBD1

CDR3nt: TGTGCCAGCAGAGCCAGCGGGACTAGCGTTTACAATGAGCAGTTCTTC
CDR3aa: CASRASGTSVYNEQFF
v_gene: TRBV11-2
abundance: many
j_gene: TRBJ2-1
d_gene: TRBD2

CDR3nt: TGTGCCAGCAGCCCGGGGTTGGCCGATGAAAAACTGTTTTTT
CDR3aa: CASSPGLADEKLFF
v_gene: TRBV7-9
abundance: NA
j_gene: TRBJ1-4
d_gene: NA

CDR3nt: TGCAGCGTTGACGGGGGAATCTATGGCTACACCTTC
CDR3aa: CSVDGGIYGYTF
v_gene: TRBV29-1
abundance: NA
j_gene: TRBJ1-2
d_gene: NA

CDR3nt: TGTGCCAGTAGTCGGGTTACGGGACTAGCGGGATACAATGAGCAGTTCTTC
CDR3aa: CASSRVTGLAGYNEQFF
v_gene: TRBV19
abundance: once
j_gene: TRBJ2-1
d_gene: TRBD2

CDR3nt: TGCAGCGTTGAAGGGCCGCCAAGAAACACCATATATTTT
CDR3aa: CSVEGPPRNTIYF
v_gene: TRBV29-1
abundance: NA
j_gene: TRBJ1-3
d_gene: NA

CDR3nt: TGTGCCAGCAGCGTAGCGGACAGGGCTGCGGATACGCAGTATTTT
CDR3aa: CASSVADRAADTQYF
v_gene: TRBV9
abundance: NA
j_gene: TRBJ2-3
d_gene: TRBD1

CDR3nt: TGTGCCAGCAGCGCAGGGGCACTAGCGGGGGGGTGGGAGACCCAGTACTTC
CDR3aa: CASSAGALAGGWETQYF
v_gene: TRBV11-3
abundance: NA
j_gene: TRBJ2-5
d_gene: TRBD2

CDR3nt: TGTGCCAGCAGCCTACTAGCCGGGGAGCTGTTTTTT
CDR3aa: CASSLLAGELFF
v_gene: TRBV2
abundance: NA
j_gene: TRBJ2-2
d_gene: NA

CDR3nt: TGTGCCAGCAGCCAAAAGGACAGAACTAACTATGGCTACACCTTC
CDR3aa: CASSQKDRTNYGYTF
v_gene: TRBV4-2
abundance: few
j_gene: TRBJ1-2
d_gene: NA